The 28 T cell receptor beta chains below all came from one sample that was sequenced in a study of blood T cell repertoires in COVID-19. Method: immunoSEQ multiplex PCR; TCRdb's copy keeps in-frame clones and lacks some. The table has about 320,000 clones, approximately 85% seen once. The sequencing sample was made of peripheral blood. These receptors were obtained from a human donor in a cohort sampled during active COVID-19.

V is TRBV10-3 and J is TRBJ1-1, with D possibly being TRBD1 (5 bases). CDR1 ENHRY and CDR2 SYGVKD come from the germline V gene. The CDR3 sequence is 14 residues long. Trimming cost V 3 bases and J 3 bases, with 11 bases left between them. This CDR3 is CAISDPGLHTEAFF. CDR3 DNA sequence: TGTGCCATCAGTGACCCGGGACTACACACTGAAGCTTTCTTT.

Concerning this clone itself: Germline is not matched at one junction end, which may reflect a read error. The rearrangement uses TRBV6-1 and TRBJ1-5; D unresolved. The germline V gene has CDR1 MNHNS and CDR2 SASEGT. This CDR3 contains 13 residues. CDR3 in amino acids: CASSESVNKPQHF. Here the CDR3 DNA reads TGTGCCAGCAGTGAGTCGGTCAATAAGCCCCAGCATTTT.

In its sample, this clone was seen once. The CDR3 here is CASTLLVGSSYNEQFF. In nucleotides, the CDR3 is TGCGCCAGCACGCTACTGGTAGGGAGCTCCTACAATGAGCAGTTCTTC. The chain carries TRBV5-1 and TRBJ2-1; tentative D call: TRBD2 (5 bases). This CDR3 spans 16 amino acids. V lost 6 bases to trimming and J lost 0 bases, with 16 bases between them. Germline V gives CDR1 SGHRS, CDR2 YFSETQ.

The chain has TRBV27 and TRBJ1-1; 8 positions match TRBD1. Trimming took 8 bases from V and 1 from J; bases not matched to a gene: 9. CDR3 length: 15 residues. CDR1 MNHEY and CDR2 SMNVEV come from the germline V gene (reference sequence). CDR3 region: CASSGEGQGNTEAFF. The DNA of the CDR3 is TGTGCCAGCTCCGGTGAAGGACAGGGGAACACTGAAGCTTTCTTT.

The chain has TRBV7-6 and TRBJ2-1; 14 nucleotides match TRBD2. J was trimmed by 0 bases and V by 5 bases; bases with no gene match: 6. The CDR3 is 18 residues long. CDR1 SGHVS and CDR2 FNYEAQ come from the germline V gene. CDR3 nucleotide sequence: TGTGCCAGCAGCCCCCGGACTAGCGGGGGGATCTCCTACAATGAGCAGTTCTTC. Translating it yields CASSPRTSGGISYNEQFF.

The V gene is TRBV7-3, the J gene TRBJ1-2, with 7 bases identical to TRBD1. V gave up 5 bases and J gave up 8 bases; unmatched junction bases: 11. The CDR3 covers 14 residues. The germline V gene encodes CDR1 SGHTA and CDR2 FQGTGA. The CDR3 is CASSPTGDHRGYTF. CDR3 sequence (DNA): TGTGCCAGCAGCCCCACAGGGGACCATCGGGGCTACACCTTC.

V is TRBV18 and J is TRBJ2-1; 8 bases are shared with TRBD1. Germline V gene sequence: CDR1 KGHSH, CDR2 LQKENI. V was pared by 6 bases and J by 2 bases, with 6 bases of the junction left unmatched. The CDR3 runs to 15 residues. CDR3 DNA: TGTGCCAGCTCGTCTGGGACAGGACCCTACAATGAGCAGTTCTTC. As protein: CASSSGTGPYNEQFF.

The chain employs TRBV5-1 and TRBJ2-3; TRBD2 is a possible D gene (6 bases). Germline V gene lookup returns CDR1 SGHRS and CDR2 YFSETQ. The V gene lost 3 bases and the J gene lost 5 bases, with 13 bases spanning the gap. This CDR3 is 14 amino acids long. In DNA, the CDR3 is TGCGCCAGCAGCTGGGGGTCGGAGGGAGATACGCAGTATTTT. Its protein is CASSWGSEGDTQYF.

This clone showed up just once. This rearrangement joins TRBV5-1 to TRBJ2-2; 11 nucleotides agree with TRBD2. V shed 2 bases, J shed 5 bases, and the junction held 2 bases outside the gene matches. In germline, CDR1 is SGHRS, CDR2 YFSETQ. CDR3 size: 15 residues. The CDR3 spells CASSFSGGATGELFF. CDR3 sequence (DNA): TGCGCCAGCAGCTTTAGCGGGGGGGCGACCGGGGAGCTGTTTTTT.

The chain has TRBV6-5 and TRBJ1-1; tentatively, D is TRBD1 (6 bases). V lost 2 bases and J 9 bases, leaving 16 bases between the germline ends. The length of the CDR3 is 14 residues. The germline gives CDR1 MNHEY, CDR2 SVGAGI. The CDR3 protein is CASSYNDRGGKAFF. The CDR3, as DNA: TGTGCCAGCAGTTACAACGACCGAGGGGGAAAAGCTTTCTTT.

The chain has TRBV6-5 and TRBJ1-2, with 8 bases aligning to TRBD1. CDR3 length: 15 amino acids. Germline CDR1 and CDR2: MNHEY and SVGAGI. Trimming took 2 bases from V and 6 from J; bases not matched to a gene: 8. The CDR3 nucleotides read TGTGCCAGCAGTTACCAGACAGGGGCCTCGCATGGCTACACCTTC. This encodes CASSYQTGASHGYTF.

This clone was seen a single time. V gene TRBV19 combines with J gene TRBJ1-4; unclear D gene. Germline lookup yields CDR1 LNHDA and CDR2 SQIVND (reference sequence). Trimming took 6 bases from V and 7 from J, leaving 18 bases between them. The CDR3 runs 15 residues. In nucleotides, the CDR3 is TGTGCCAGTAGACTCTCGGGTATTGGAGGTGAAAAACTGTTTTTT. It yields the protein CASRLSGIGGEKLFF.

The V gene is TRBV14, the J gene TRBJ2-1; 9 bases are a match to TRBD1. The germline CDR1 and CDR2 sequences are SGHDN and FVKESK. Unmatched junction bases numbered 10, after V lost 0 bases and J lost 7 bases. The CDR3 spans 17 residues. The CDR3 protein is CASSQDHRDRVGNEQFF. As DNA, the CDR3 is TGTGCCAGCAGCCAAGATCACAGGGACAGGGTTGGTAATGAGCAGTTCTTC. Full variable domain (outside the CDR3, taken from reference TRBV14 and TRBJ2-1): EAGVTQFPSHSVIEKGQTVTLRCDPISGHDNLYWYRRVMGKEIKFLLHFVKESKQDESGMPNNRFLAERTGGTYSTLKVQPAELEDSGVYFCASSQDHRDRVGNEQFFGPGTRLTVL.

The chain joins TRBV9 to TRBJ1-1, with 9 bases matching TRBD1. CDR3 length: 17 residues. V dropped 0 bases and J dropped 1; count of bases not matched to a gene: 7. Germline CDR1 and CDR2: SGDLS and YYNGEE. CDR3 region: CASSVEGTGLWNTEAFF. CDR3 coding DNA: TGTGCCAGCAGCGTAGAAGGGACAGGGCTTTGGAACACTGAAGCTTTCTTT.

This sequence joins TRBV30 and TRBJ2-1, with 9 bases fitting TRBD1. Germline CDR1 GTSNPN, CDR2 SVGIG (reference sequence). The V and J ends lost 3 bases and 6 bases, in that order; junction bases with no gene match: 9. The CDR3 consists of 15 residues. Here the CDR3 DNA reads TGTGCCTGGAGATGGCTTGGGACAGGGATCAATGAGCAGTTCTTC. Protein: CAWRWLGTGINEQFF.

The CDR3: CASSTAGTGGNTIYF. CDR3 nucleotides: TGTGCCAGCAGCACCGCCGGGACAGGGGGAAACACCATATATTTT. The chain joins TRBV9 to TRBJ1-3; TRBD1 agrees at 9 bases. The V and J ends lost 4 bases and 4 bases, in that order; junction bases with no gene match: 6. CDR3 size: 15 residues. Germline V gene data show CDR1 as SGDLS and CDR2 as YYNGEE.

The J gene is TRBJ1-1, the V gene TRBV2, with 7 positions matching TRBD1. V shed 5 bases, J shed 0 bases, and the junction held 3 bases outside the gene matches. From germline, CDR1 is SNHLY and CDR2 FYNNEI. The length of the CDR3 is 14 residues. CDR3 sequence reads: CASSMGQLNTEAFF. The CDR3 region has the DNA TGTGCCAGCAGTATGGGACAGTTGAACACTGAAGCTTTCTTT. The complete variable domain, with remaining parts taken from reference TRBV2 and TRBJ1-1, reads EPEVTQTPSHQVTQMGQEVILRCVPISNHLYFYWYRQILGQKVEFLVSFYNNEISEKSEIFDDQFSVERPDGSNFTLKIRSTKLEDSAMYFCASSMGQLNTEAFFGQGTRLTVV.

The chain links TRBV5-1 to TRBJ1-1; 9 bases agree with TRBD1. The CDR3 has 15 amino acids. Trimming removed 2 bases from V and 1 base from J; junction bases left unmatched: 3. Germline assignment: CDR1 SGHRS and CDR2 YFSETQ. CDR3 DNA sequence: TGCGCCAGCAGCTTAAAGACAGGGGGGAACACTGAAGCTTTCTTT. Its protein is CASSLKTGGNTEAFF.

The V gene is TRBV6-5, the J gene TRBJ2-7; a possible D gene is TRBD2 (6 bases). Germline V gene lookup returns CDR1 MNHEY and CDR2 SVGAGI. The length of the CDR3 is 14 residues. V lost 6 bases and J lost 4, with 16 bases in between. CDR3 protein: CASSAGTSFYEQYF. CDR3 nucleotide sequence: TGTGCCAGCAGCGCCGGGACTTCCTTTTACGAGCAGTACTTC.

The V call is TRBV30, the J call TRBJ1-1, with 7 bases matching TRBD1. The germline CDR1 and CDR2 sequences are GTSNPN and SVGIG (reference sequence). CDR3 length equals 16 residues. V lost 4 bases and J lost 3; bases outside the gene matches: 14. The CDR3 region is CAWTIPDREYDTEAFF. CDR3 coding DNA: TGTGCCTGGACCATCCCAGACAGGGAATACGACACTGAAGCTTTCTTT.

The V gene is TRBV5-4, the J gene TRBJ2-2; D call uncertain. V lost 2 bases and J 5 bases, leaving 13 bases between the germline ends. Per germline, CDR1 SGHNT and CDR2 YYREEE (reference sequence). This CDR3 spans 15 amino acids. CDR3 DNA: TGTGCCAGCAGCTTAGAACAGAAAAGGACCGGGGAGCTGTTTTTT. It is translated as CASSLEQKRTGELFF.

This clone was counted once. The chain recombines TRBV4-2 with TRBJ1-1; perhaps TRBD1 as D (6 bases). V lost 2 bases, J lost 1 base, and 11 bases lay in between. Germline-derived CDR1 and CDR2 are LGHNA and YNFKEQ. The CDR3 loop spans 15 amino acids. CDR3 bases: TGTGCCAGCAGCCAACCAGGGGTCCAGAACACTGAAGCTTTCTTT. As protein: CASSQPGVQNTEAFF.

The rearrangement joins TRBV7-8 to TRBJ1-1; possible D gene TRBD1, 6 bases. Germline CDR1 SGHVS, CDR2 FQNEAQ. Trimming took off 5 bases at V and 0 bases at J, with 13 bases between the two ends. This CDR3 is 15 amino acids long. CDR3 sequence: CASSPKQGMNTEAFF. Written as DNA, the CDR3 is TGTGCCAGCAGCCCAAAACAGGGCATGAACACTGAAGCTTTCTTT.

The gene calls are TRBV20-1 and TRBJ1-2; TRBD1 matches at 8 bases. The CDR3 has 11 amino acids. Germline CDR1 is DFQATT and CDR2 is SNEGSKA (reference sequence). Trimming took 5 bases from V and 9 from J; bases not matched to a gene: 5. The CDR3 bases are TGCAGTGCTTATGACAGGGGTAGCTACACCTTC. As protein: CSAYDRGSYTF.

The J gene is TRBJ2-7, the V gene TRBV4-2; the D gene is possibly TRBD1 (6 bases). This CDR3 is 15 amino acids long. The V end lost 1 base, the J end lost 5 bases, and 15 bases lay between the germline ends. The V gene's germline CDR1 is LGHNA and CDR2 YNFKEQ. The DNA of the CDR3 is TGTGCCAGCAGCCAAGGGAACAGGGCCTTGGACGAGCAGTACTTC. This translates into CASSQGNRALDEQYF.

V gene TRBV2 combines with J gene TRBJ1-5, with TRBD1 matching over 8 bases. This CDR3 region has 13 residues. CDR1 SNHLY and CDR2 FYNNEI come from the germline V gene. The V and J ends lost 5 bases and 10 bases, in that order; junction bases with no gene match: 7. The CDR3 sequence: CASSQGARSPQHF. CDR3 nucleotide sequence: TGTGCCAGCAGTCAGGGGGCGCGGAGTCCCCAGCATTTT.

This rearrangement joins TRBV6-5 to TRBJ1-5; D gene uncertain. The CDR3 is 11 amino acids. Germline values: CDR1 MNHEY, CDR2 SVGAGI. The ends were cut back, 8 bases at V and 7 bases at J, with 9 bases in the middle. The chain's CDR3 is CASGAGQPQHF. CDR3 in DNA: TGTGCCAGCGGAGCCGGCCAGCCCCAGCATTTT.

The gene calls are TRBV18 and TRBJ2-1, with 7 bases lining up with TRBD1. The CDR3 spans 15 residues. J gave up 9 bases and V 0 bases, and 8 bases lay outside the gene matches. Germline values: CDR1 KGHSH, CDR2 LQKENI. CDR3 sequence reads: CASSPPGDRVGEQFF. In DNA form, the CDR3 reads TGTGCCAGCTCACCACCAGGAGACAGGGTTGGTGAGCAGTTCTTC.